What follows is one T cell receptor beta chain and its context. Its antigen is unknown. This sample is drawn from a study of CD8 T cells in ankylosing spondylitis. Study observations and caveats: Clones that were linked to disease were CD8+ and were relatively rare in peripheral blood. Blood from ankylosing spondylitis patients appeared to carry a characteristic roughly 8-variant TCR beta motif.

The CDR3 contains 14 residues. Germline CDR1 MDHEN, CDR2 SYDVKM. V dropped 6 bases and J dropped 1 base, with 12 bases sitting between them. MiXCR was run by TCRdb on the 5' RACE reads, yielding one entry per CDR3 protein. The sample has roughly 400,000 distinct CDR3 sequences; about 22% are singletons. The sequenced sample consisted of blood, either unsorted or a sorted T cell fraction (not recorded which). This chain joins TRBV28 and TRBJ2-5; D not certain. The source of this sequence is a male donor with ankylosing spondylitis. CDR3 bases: TGTGCCAGCAGCCCCCAGCTTATCCAAGAGACCCAGTACTTC. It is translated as CASSPQLIQETQYF. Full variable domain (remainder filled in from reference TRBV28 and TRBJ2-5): DVKVTQSSRYLVKRTGEKVFLECVQDMDHENMFWYRQDPGLGLRLIYFSYDVKMKEKGDIPEGYSVSREKKERFSLILESASTNQTSMYLCASSPQLIQETQYFGPGTRLLVL.